This TCR beta chain was sequenced during a study of blood T cells in healthy people across ages. From germline, CDR1 is KGHDR and CDR2 SFDVKD. Trimming at V came to 6 bases and at J to 7 bases, leaving 11 bases not matched to a gene. The CDR3 totals 15 residues. A sample-barcoded 5' primer and a J-beta primer mix were used in a second PCR of roughly 7 to 11 cycles. TCRdb re-analysed the 5' RACE reads in MiXCR, keeping a single row per CDR3 protein. The table records about 640,000 distinct CDR3 sequences, 58% of them present only once. This receptor was taken from a man aged 55 to 69 in good health. The chain carries TRBV24-1 and TRBJ1-2; 9 nucleotides match TRBD1. The sequencing input was blood. For the CDR3, the DNA is TGTGCCACCAGTTTAACAGGGGGCGACCCCCGTGGCTACACCTTC. It encodes CATSLTGGDPRGYTF.